This T cell receptor beta chain was sequenced in a study of read filtering for tumor transcriptome and immune sequencing. The library was built from around 400 ng RNA with molecular barcoded adaptors for alpha/delta and beta/gamma chains. TCRdb itself ran the reads through MiXCR, one entry per CDR3 protein. The sample shows 25,000 to 35,000 distinct CDR3 sequences, around an eighth of them seen only once. A few counts support this clonotype. This likely reflects a read error, since a far larger clone is one base away. Germline CDR1 SGHTA, CDR2 FQGNSA. The CDR3 has 13 amino acids. Material for sequencing was a population of CD138-negative cells sorted from bone marrow. The chain has TRBV7-2 and TRBJ2-7; the D gene is possibly TRBD1 (6 bases). The end of the DNA fits TRBJ2-1 better, so the J call may be wrong. This sequence was found in a donor at least 40 years old with multiple myeloma. CDR3 sequence: CVSSWDIYNEQFF. CDR3 coding DNA: TGTGTCAGCAGCTGGGACATTTACAATGAGCAGTTCTTC.